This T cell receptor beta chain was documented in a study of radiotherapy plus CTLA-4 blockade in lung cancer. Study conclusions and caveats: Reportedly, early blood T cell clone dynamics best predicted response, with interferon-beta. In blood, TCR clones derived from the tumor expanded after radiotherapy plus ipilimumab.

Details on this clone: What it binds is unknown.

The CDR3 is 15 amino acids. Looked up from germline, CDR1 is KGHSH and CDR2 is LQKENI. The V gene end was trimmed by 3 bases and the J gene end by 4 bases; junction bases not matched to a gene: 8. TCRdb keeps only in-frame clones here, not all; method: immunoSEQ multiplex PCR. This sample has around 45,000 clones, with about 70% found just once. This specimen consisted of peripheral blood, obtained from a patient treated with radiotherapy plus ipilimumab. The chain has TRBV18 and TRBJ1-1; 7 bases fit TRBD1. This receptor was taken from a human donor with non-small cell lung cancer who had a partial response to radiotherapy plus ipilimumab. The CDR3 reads CASSPQPTGVTEAFF. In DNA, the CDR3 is TGTGCCAGCTCACCCCAACCAACAGGGGTCACTGAAGCTTTCTTT.